Shown below are 10 T cell receptor beta chains from a single sample sequenced in a study of blood T cell repertoires in COVID-19. Profiled with immunoSEQ multiplex PCR; TCRdb holds only in-frame clones, not every one. The sample comprises 40,000 to 60,000 clones, about 82% of which are singletons, and about 15% rests with the top ten. Sample: peripheral blood. The receptor source for this set is a human donor in a cohort sampled during active COVID-19.

In DNA form, the CDR3 reads TGTGCCAGCAGTCCAAGCGGGGCGGACACCGGGGAGCTGTTTTTT. Its protein is CASSPSGADTGELFF. V and J are TRBV6-4 and TRBJ2-2; 7 bases match TRBD2. J gave up 3 bases and V 5 bases, and 6 bases lay outside the gene matches. Germline assignment: CDR1 MRHNA and CDR2 SNTAGT. The CDR3 totals 15 residues.

CDR3 sequence: CASSFASGRAVGYNEQFF. In DNA, the CDR3 is TGTGCCAGCAGTTTCGCTAGCGGGAGGGCCGTTGGCTACAATGAGCAGTTCTTC. V is TRBV27 and J is TRBJ2-1; 12 bases agree with TRBD2. Germline V gives CDR1 MNHEY, CDR2 SMNVEV (reference sequence). J lost 3 bases, V lost 3 bases, and 9 bases had no gene match. The CDR3 has 18 amino acids.

V usage is TRBV7-8 and J usage is TRBJ2-3; 9 nucleotides agree with TRBD2. V lost 3 bases to trimming and J lost 5 bases; unmatched junction nucleotides: 6. Germline CDR1 reads SGHVS; CDR2 reads FQNEAQ. The CDR3 covers 15 residues. The CDR3 spells CASSFGGGAVDTQYF. The CDR3, as DNA: TGTGCCAGCAGCTTTGGCGGGGGGGCGGTAGATACGCAGTATTTT.

The chain recombines TRBV4-3 with TRBJ1-2; D gene ambiguous. The germline V gene encodes CDR1 LGHNA and CDR2 YSLEER. The V gene lost 0 bases and the J gene lost 4 bases, with 15 bases spanning the gap. The CDR3 runs to 16 residues. The CDR3 sequence: CASSQDRRGLAYGYTF. As DNA, the CDR3 is TGCGCCAGCAGCCAAGATAGGCGTGGGCTGGCCTATGGCTACACCTTC.

The chain carries TRBV7-2 and TRBJ1-2; D not certain. The germline V gene encodes CDR1 SGHTA and CDR2 FQGNSA. V lost 5 bases, J lost 8 bases, and 12 bases lay in between. The CDR3 is made up of 12 amino acids. Here the CDR3 reads CASSPRTGGYTF. In DNA, the CDR3 is TGTGCCAGCAGCCCGAGGACTGGGGGCTACACCTTC.

Note on this clone: An end of the junction does not agree with germline; a read error may underlie this. The chain links TRBV7-6 to TRBJ2-5; no definite D call. Germline assignment: CDR1 SGHVS and CDR2 FNYEAQ. CDR3 size: 12 residues. CDR3 region: CASSLPQEAQYF. DNA for the CDR3: TGTGCCAGCAGCTTACCCCAAGAGGCCCAGTACTTC.

V and J are TRBV5-1 and TRBJ2-3; D is undetermined. CDR1 is SGHRS and CDR2 is YFSETQ in the germline V gene. The CDR3 sequence is 15 residues long. Trimming removed 2 bases from V and 0 bases from J, with 10 bases in between. The CDR3 DNA sequence: TGCGCCAGCAGCTTAGATAGAAGCAGCACAGATACGCAGTATTTT. Its translation is CASSLDRSSTDTQYF.

The chain couples TRBV5-6 to TRBJ2-6, with a tentative D call TRBD1 (5 bases). The CDR3 totals 18 residues. Germline values: CDR1 SGHDT, CDR2 YYEEEE. V was clipped by 1 base and J by 1 base, with 15 bases between them. CDR3 region: CASSLYSGGASGANVLTF. The CDR3 DNA follows: TGTGCCAGCAGCTTGTATTCGGGTGGGGCTTCTGGGGCCAACGTCCTGACTTTC.

The V call is TRBV27, the J call TRBJ2-7; TRBD1 is a possible D gene (6 bases). Trimming took 5 bases from V and 3 from J, leaving 20 bases between them. Looked up from germline, CDR1 is MNHEY and CDR2 is SMNVEV (reference sequence). This CDR3 is built from 16 residues. CDR3 region: CASSPHGLGQGYEQYF. DNA of the CDR3: TGTGCCAGCAGTCCCCACGGACTGGGACAAGGCTACGAGCAGTACTTC.

The chain recombines TRBV5-1 with TRBJ2-3; 10 nucleotides match TRBD2. Trimming took 3 bases from V and 4 from J; bases not matched to a gene: 2. Germline CDR1 SGHRS, CDR2 YFSETQ. The CDR3 contains 14 residues. The CDR3 DNA reads as TGCGCCAGCAGCTCTAGCGGGAGAGCAGATACGCAGTATTTT. It encodes CASSSSGRADTQYF.